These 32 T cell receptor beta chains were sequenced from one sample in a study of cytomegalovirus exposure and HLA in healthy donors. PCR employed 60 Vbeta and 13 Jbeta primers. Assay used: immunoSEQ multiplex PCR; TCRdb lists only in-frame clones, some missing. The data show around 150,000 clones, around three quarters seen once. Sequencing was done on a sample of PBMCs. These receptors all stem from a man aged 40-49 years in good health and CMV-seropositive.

CDR3: CASSQDGAEGPYEQYF. CDR3 bases: TGCGCCAGCAGCCAAGATGGAGCGGAGGGGCCCTACGAGCAGTACTTC. The V gene is TRBV4-3, the J gene TRBJ2-7; possible D gene TRBD2, 6 bases. Germline V CDR1 and CDR2: LGHNA, YSLEER. Trimming removed 0 bases from V and 2 bases from J, with 14 bases in between. The CDR3 loop spans 16 amino acids.

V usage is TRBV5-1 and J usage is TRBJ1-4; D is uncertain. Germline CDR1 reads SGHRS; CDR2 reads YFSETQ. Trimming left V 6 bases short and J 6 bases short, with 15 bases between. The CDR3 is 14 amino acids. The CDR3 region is CASTSSGWDEKLFF. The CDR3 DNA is TGCGCCAGCACTTCCTCCGGGTGGGATGAAAAACTGTTTTTT.

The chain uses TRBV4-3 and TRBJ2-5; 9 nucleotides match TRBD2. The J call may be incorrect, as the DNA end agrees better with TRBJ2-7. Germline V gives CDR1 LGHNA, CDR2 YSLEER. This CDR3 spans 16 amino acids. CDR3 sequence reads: CASSQGLAGPSYEQYF. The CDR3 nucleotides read TGCGCCAGCAGCCAGGGGCTAGCGGGGCCTTCCTACGAGCAGTACTTC.

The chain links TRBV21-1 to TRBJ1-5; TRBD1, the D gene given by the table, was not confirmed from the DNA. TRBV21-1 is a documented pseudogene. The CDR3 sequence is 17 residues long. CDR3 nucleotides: TGTGCCAGCAGCAACAAGGGGGCGTTTTCATGCAATCAGCCCCAGCATTTT. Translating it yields CASSNKGAFSCNQPQHF.

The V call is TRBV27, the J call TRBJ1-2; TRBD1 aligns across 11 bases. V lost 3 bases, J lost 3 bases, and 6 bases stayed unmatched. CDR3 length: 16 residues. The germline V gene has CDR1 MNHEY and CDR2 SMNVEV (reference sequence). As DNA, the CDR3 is TGTGCCAGCAGTTTTTCCCCGGGACAGGGGGACTATGGCTACACCTTC. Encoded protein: CASSFSPGQGDYGYTF.

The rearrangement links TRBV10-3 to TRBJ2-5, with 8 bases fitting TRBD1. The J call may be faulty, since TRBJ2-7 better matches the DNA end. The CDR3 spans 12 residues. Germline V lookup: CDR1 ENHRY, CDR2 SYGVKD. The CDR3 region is CATGQGGGEQYF. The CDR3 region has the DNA TGTGCCACCGGACAGGGAGGAGGCGAGCAGTACTTC.

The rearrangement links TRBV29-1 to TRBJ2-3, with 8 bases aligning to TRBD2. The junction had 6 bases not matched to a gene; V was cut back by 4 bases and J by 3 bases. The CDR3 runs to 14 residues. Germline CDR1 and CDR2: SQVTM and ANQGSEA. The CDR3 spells CSVGPTGGTDTQYF. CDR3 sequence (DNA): TGCAGCGTTGGCCCGACGGGGGGGACAGATACGCAGTATTTT.

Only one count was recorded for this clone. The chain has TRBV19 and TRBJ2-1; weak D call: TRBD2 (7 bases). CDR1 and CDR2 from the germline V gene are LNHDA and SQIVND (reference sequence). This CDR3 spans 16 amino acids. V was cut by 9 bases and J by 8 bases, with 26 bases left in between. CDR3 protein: CASQAQLQTGGDEQFF. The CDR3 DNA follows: TGTGCCAGCCAGGCACAACTACAGACGGGGGGCGATGAGCAGTTCTTC.

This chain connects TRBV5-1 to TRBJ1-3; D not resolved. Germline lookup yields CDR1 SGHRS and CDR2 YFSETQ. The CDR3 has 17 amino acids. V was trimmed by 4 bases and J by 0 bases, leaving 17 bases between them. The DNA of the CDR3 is TGCGCCAGCAGCCCGTCGGTGGCGGGTTACTCTGGAAACACCATATATTTT. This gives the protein CASSPSVAGYSGNTIYF.

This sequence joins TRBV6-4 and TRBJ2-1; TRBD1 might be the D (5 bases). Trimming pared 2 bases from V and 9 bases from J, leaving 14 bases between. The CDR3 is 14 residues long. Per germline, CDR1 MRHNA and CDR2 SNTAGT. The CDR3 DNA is TGTGCCAGCAGTGACCAGATAGGGGCTGGTGAGCAGTTCTTC. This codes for CASSDQIGAGEQFF.

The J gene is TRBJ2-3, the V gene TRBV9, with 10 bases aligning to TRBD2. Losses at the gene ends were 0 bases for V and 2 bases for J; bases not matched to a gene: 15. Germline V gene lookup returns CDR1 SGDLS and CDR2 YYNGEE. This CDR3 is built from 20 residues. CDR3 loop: CASSVGTLEILAGATDTQYF. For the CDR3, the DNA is TGTGCCAGCAGCGTAGGTACATTGGAAATCCTAGCGGGGGCCACAGATACGCAGTATTTT.

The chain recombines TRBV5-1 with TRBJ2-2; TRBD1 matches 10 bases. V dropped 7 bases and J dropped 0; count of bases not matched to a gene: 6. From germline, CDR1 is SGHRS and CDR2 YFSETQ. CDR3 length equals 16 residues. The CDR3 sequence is CASGPDRGANTGELFF. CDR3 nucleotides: TGCGCCAGCGGACCGGACAGGGGGGCGAACACCGGGGAGCTGTTTTTT.

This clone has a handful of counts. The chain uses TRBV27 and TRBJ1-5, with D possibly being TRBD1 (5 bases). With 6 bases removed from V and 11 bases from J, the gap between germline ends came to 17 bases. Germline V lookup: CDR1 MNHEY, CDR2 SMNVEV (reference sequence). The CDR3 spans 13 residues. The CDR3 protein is CASSFGGGGTQHF. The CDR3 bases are TGTGCCAGCAGCTTCGGGGGTGGTGGGACCCAGCATTTT.

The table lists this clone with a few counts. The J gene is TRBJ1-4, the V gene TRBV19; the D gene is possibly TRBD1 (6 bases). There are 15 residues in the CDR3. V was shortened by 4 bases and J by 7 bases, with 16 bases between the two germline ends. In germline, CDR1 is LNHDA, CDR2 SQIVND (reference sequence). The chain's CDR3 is CASSTQQGLGEKLFF. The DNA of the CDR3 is TGTGCCAGTAGTACTCAACAGGGTTTGGGTGAAAAACTGTTTTTT.

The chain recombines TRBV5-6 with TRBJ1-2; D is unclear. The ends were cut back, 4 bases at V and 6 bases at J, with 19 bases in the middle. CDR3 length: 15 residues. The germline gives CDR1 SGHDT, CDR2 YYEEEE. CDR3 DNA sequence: TGTGCCAGCAGCCCTCACGGAGGCAGCCGGGATGGCTACACCTTC. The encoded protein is CASSPHGGSRDGYTF.

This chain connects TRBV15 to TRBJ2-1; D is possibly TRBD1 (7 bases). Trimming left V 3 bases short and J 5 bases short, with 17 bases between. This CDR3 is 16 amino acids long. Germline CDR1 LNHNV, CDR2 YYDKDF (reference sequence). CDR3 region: CATSSRRDRRNNEQFF. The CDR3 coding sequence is TGTGCCACCAGCAGTAGGCGGGACAGACGTAACAATGAGCAGTTCTTC. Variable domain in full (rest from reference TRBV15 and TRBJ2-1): DAMVIQNPRYQVTQFGKPVTLSCSQTLNHNVMYWYQQKSSQAPKLLFHYYDKDFNNEADTPDNFQSRRPNTSFCFLDIRSPGLGDTAMYLCATSSRRDRRNNEQFFGPGTRLTVL.

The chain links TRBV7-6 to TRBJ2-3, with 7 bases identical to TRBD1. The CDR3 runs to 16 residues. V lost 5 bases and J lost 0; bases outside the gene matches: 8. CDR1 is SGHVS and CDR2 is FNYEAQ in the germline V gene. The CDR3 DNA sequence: TGTGCCAGCAGCCCCCTGACAGGGCTGAGCACAGATACGCAGTATTTT. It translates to CASSPLTGLSTDTQYF. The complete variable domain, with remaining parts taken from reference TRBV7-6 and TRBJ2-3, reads GAGVSQSPRYKVTKRGQDVALRCDPISGHVSLYWYRQALGQGPEFLTYFNYEAQQDKSGLPNDRFSAERPEGSISTLTIQRTEQRDSAMYRCASSPLTGLSTDTQYFGPGTRLTVL.

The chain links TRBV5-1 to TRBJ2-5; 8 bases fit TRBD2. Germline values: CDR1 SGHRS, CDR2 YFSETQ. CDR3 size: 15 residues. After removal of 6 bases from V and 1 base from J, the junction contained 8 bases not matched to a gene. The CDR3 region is CASTREGRAQETQYF. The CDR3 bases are TGCGCCAGCACCCGGGAGGGAAGGGCCCAAGAGACCCAGTACTTC.

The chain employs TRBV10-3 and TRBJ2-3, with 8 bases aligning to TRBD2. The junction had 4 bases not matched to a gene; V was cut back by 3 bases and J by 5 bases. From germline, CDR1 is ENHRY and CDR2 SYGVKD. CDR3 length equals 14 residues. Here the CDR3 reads CAISEMLAGDTQYF. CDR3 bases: TGTGCCATCAGTGAAATGCTAGCGGGAGATACGCAGTATTTT.

CDR3 in DNA: TGTGCCAGCAGGCTTAGCGGGGGGGCCACAGATACGCAGTATTTT. Encoded protein: CASRLSGGATDTQYF. The chain links TRBV7-2 to TRBJ2-3, with TRBD2 identical over 11 bases. Losses at the gene ends were 6 bases for V and 2 bases for J; bases not matched to a gene: 4. Germline CDR1 SGHTA, CDR2 FQGNSA. The CDR3 is made up of 15 amino acids.

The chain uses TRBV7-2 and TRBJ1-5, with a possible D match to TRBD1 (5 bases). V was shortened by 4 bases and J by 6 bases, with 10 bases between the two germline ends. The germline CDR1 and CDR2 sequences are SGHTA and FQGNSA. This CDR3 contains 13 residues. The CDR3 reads CASSSQGGQPQHF. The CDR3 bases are TGTGCCAGCAGCTCGCAGGGTGGTCAGCCCCAGCATTTT.

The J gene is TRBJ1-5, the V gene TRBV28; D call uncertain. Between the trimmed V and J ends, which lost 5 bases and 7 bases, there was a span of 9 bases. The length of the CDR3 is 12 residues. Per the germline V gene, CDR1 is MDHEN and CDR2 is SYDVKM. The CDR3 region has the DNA TGTGCCAGCAGTCCCTCTAGGCAGCCCCAGCATTTT. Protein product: CASSPSRQPQHF. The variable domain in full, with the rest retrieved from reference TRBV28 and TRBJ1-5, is DVKVTQSSRYLVKRTGEKVFLECVQDMDHENMFWYRQDPGLGLRLIYFSYDVKMKEKGDIPEGYSVSREKKERFSLILESASTNQTSMYLCASSPSRQPQHFGDGTRLSIL.

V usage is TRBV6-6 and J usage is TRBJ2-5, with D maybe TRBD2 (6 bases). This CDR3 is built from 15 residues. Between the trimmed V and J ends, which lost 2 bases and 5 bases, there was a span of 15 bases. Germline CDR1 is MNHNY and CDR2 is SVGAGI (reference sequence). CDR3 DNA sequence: TGTGCCAGCAGTTACGGTTCGGAGGGACGGGAGACCCAGTACTTC. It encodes CASSYGSEGRETQYF.

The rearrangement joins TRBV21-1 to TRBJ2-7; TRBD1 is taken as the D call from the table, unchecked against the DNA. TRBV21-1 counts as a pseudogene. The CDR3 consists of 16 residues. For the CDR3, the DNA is TGTGCCAGCAGCACCCCCCGACAGGGGGCGCGCTACGAGCAGTACTTC. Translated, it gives CASSTPRQGARYEQYF.

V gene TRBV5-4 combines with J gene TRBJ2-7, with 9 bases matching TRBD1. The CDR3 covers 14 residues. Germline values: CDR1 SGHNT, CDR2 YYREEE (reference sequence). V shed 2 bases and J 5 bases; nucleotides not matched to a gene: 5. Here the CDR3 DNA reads TGTGCCAGCAGCTTTACAGGGGGCCAGGACGAGCAGTACTTC. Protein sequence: CASSFTGGQDEQYF.

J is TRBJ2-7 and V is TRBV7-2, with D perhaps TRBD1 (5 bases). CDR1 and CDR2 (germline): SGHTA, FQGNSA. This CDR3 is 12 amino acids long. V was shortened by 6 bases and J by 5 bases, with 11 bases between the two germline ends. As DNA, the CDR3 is TGTGCCAGCAGACCGACAGCTAACGAGCAGTACTTC. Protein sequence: CASRPTANEQYF.

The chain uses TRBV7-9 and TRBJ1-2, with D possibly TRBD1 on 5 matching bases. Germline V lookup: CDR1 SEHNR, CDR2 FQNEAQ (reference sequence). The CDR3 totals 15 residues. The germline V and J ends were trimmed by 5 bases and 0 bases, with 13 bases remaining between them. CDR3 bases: TGTGCCAGCAGCACCACTGAGACAGCTAACTATGGCTACACCTTC. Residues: CASSTTETANYGYTF.

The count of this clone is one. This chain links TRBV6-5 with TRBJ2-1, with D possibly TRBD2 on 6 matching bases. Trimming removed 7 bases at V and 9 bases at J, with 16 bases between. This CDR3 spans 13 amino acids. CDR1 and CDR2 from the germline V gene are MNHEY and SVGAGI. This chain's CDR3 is CASNGRAGSEQFF. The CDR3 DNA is TGTGCCAGCAATGGTAGGGCGGGGAGTGAGCAGTTCTTC.

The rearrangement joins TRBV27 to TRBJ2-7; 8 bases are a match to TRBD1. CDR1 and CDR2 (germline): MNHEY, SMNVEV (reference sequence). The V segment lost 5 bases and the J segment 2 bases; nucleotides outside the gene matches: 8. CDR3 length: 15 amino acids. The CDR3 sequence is CASSLAGQGPYEQYF. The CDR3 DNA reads TGTGCCAGCAGTCTAGCCGGACAGGGTCCCTACGAGCAGTACTTC.

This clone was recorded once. For the CDR3, the DNA is TGTGCCAGCAGCTCGCCGGGACAGAGCAATGAGCAGTTCTTC. Translation: CASSSPGQSNEQFF. The chain combines TRBV9 with TRBJ2-1, with 7 bases fitting TRBD1. The CDR3 has 14 amino acids. Germline V lookup: CDR1 SGDLS, CDR2 YYNGEE. J gave up 6 bases and V 4 bases, and 7 bases lay outside the gene matches.

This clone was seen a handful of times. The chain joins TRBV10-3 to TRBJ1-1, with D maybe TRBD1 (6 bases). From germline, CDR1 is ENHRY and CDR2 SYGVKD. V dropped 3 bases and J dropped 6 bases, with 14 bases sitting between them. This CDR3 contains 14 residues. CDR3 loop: CAISEEGVGSEAFF. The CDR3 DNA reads TGTGCCATCAGTGAAGAGGGGGTGGGATCTGAAGCTTTCTTT.

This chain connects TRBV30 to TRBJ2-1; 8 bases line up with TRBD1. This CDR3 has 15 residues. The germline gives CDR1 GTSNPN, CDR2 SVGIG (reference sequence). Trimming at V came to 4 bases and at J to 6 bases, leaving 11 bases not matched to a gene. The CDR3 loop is CAWMKPRGRANEQFF. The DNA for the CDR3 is TGTGCCTGGATGAAGCCCAGGGGGCGAGCCAATGAGCAGTTCTTC.